This T cell receptor (beta chain) was sequenced for a study of human T cells and chemical hapten exposure. Background on the study: The study sensitized with 2% DPC on a roughly 2 cm by roughly 2 cm patch of upper inner arm skin. Study findings and constraints: Against controls, expanded TCRs gave rise to significantly more large CDR3 similarity clusters.

With regard to this clonotype: What it binds is not known.

TCRdb redid the calling of the RACE reads with MiXCR, one entry per CDR3 protein. The sample lists about 290,000 distinct CDR3 sequences, almost 8% occurring once. The V end was cut by 4 bases, the J end by 4 bases, with 10 bases between. CDR3 length: 13 amino acids. Germline assignment: CDR1 SGHTA and CDR2 FQGNSA. Time point denoted: pre-sensitization, week 0. The treatment denotes: therapeutic diphenylcyclopropenone sensitization with weekly scalp DPC. People who gave samples had alopecia, were 18 to 70 years old, and were suitable for DPC. V usage is TRBV7-2 and J usage is TRBJ1-2, with D perhaps matching TRBD1 (6 bases). The starting material was whole blood, obtained in connection with sensitization to the hapten diphenylcyclopropenone (DPC). This sequence originates from a man aged 18 to 29 with alopecia areata. Some clones in this sample may be carry-over from other donors' samples. CDR3 DNA sequence: TGTGCCAGCAGCTCAGACAGGTTCTATGGCTACACCTTC. This encodes CASSSDRFYGYTF. Based on the CDR3 plus reference TRBV7-2 and TRBJ1-2, the full variable domain is GAGVSQSPSNKVTEKGKDVELRCDPISGHTALYWYRQSLGQGLEFLIYFQGNSAPDKSGLPSDRFSAERTGGSVSTLTIQRTQQEDSAVYLCASSSDRFYGYTFGSGTRLTVV.